This TCR beta chain emerged from a study of blood T cell repertoires in COVID-19. Looking at the study overall: Researchers got acute and convalescent COVID-19 samples from the United States, Italy and Spain. The cDNA or gDNA used as material had been derived from T cells, B-cell-depleted T cells, or PBMCs.

This CDR3 is 14 amino acids long. V was clipped by 2 bases and J by 10 bases; unmatched bases: 8. In germline, CDR1 is MNHNS, CDR2 SASEGT. Enrollment of patients from Seattle took place during active infection, with longitudinal follow-up. This clone came up once. As processed by the authors: By means of reference gene primer amplification, nucleated cell counts were estimated. Method: immunoSEQ multiplex PCR; TCRdb's copy keeps in-frame clones and lacks some. D and trimming come from the DNA, and the V and J calls and clone size come from that table. The sample has 60,000 to 85,000 clones; around 84% are singletons.

This clonotype was sampled from a man in his 60s with COVID-19, enrolled during active disease. Sequencing was done on a sample of peripheral blood. The gene calls are TRBV6-1 and TRBJ2-1, with 7 bases lining up with TRBD2. The CDR3: CASSESGGRSEQFF. The CDR3 region has the DNA TGTGCCAGCAGTGAATCGGGCGGGAGATCCGAGCAGTTCTTC.